These 30 T cell receptor beta chains were all obtained from the same sample, sequenced in a study of blood T cell repertoires in COVID-19. TCRdb's copy holds only in-frame clones and misses some; the assay was immunoSEQ multiplex PCR. The sample has approximately 290,000 clones, 90% seen once. What was sequenced was PBMCs or T cells enriched from blood (not recorded which). These TCRs come from a woman in her 30s who had recovered from COVID-19.

The chain is built from TRBV5-1 and TRBJ2-6; unclear D gene. From germline, CDR1 is SGHRS and CDR2 YFSETQ. CDR3 length: 15 amino acids. The V end lost 0 bases, the J end lost 0 bases, and 4 bases lay between the germline ends. CDR3 nucleotide sequence: TGCGCCAGCAGCTTGGACAGCTCTGGGGCCAACGTCCTGACTTTC. Translated, it gives CASSLDSSGANVLTF. The full variable domain, with the rest looked up from reference TRBV5-1 and TRBJ2-6, is KAGVTQTPRYLIKTRGQQVTLSCSPISGHRSVSWYQQTPGQGLQFLFEYFSETQRNKGNFPGRFSGRQFSNSRSEMNVSTLELGDSALYLCASSLDSSGANVLTFGAGSRLTVL.

The chain couples TRBV5-1 to TRBJ2-5; 9 nucleotides agree with TRBD2. The junction had 10 bases not matched to a gene; V was cut back by 0 bases and J by 7 bases. Germline V CDR1 and CDR2: SGHRS, YFSETQ. The length of the CDR3 is 16 residues. The CDR3, as DNA: TGCGCCAGCAGCTTGGGGGGTAGCGGGAGACTGGCGACCCAGTACTTC. Its protein product is CASSLGGSGRLATQYF.

This clone was counted a single time. This chain connects TRBV5-4 to TRBJ1-5, with D unresolved. The CDR3 is 13 amino acids. Trimming removed 5 bases from V and 7 bases from J, with 13 bases in between. Germline CDR1 is SGHNT and CDR2 is YYREEE (reference sequence). CDR3 sequence reads: CASSPDGRQPQHF. The CDR3, as DNA: TGTGCCAGCAGTCCGGACGGGAGGCAGCCCCAGCATTTT.

The chain joins TRBV24-1 to TRBJ2-2, with 8 positions matching TRBD1. The length of the CDR3 is 16 residues. V lost 4 bases to trimming and J lost 2 bases; unmatched junction nucleotides: 5. Germline CDR1 reads KGHDR; CDR2 reads SFDVKD. The CDR3 region is CATSDPGTGNTGELFF. In DNA, the CDR3 is TGTGCCACCAGTGACCCCGGGACAGGCAACACCGGGGAGCTGTTTTTT.

V usage is TRBV28 and J usage is TRBJ1-1; D uncertain. V gave up 9 bases and J gave up 4 bases, with 9 bases separating them. The CDR3 sequence is 11 residues long. Germline V lookup: CDR1 MDHEN, CDR2 SYDVKM. CDR3 DNA sequence: TGTGCCAGGCAGGTTGTCACTGAAGCTTTCTTT. It yields the protein CARQVVTEAFF.

The chain recombines TRBV2 with TRBJ1-4; 8 bases fit TRBD1. The germline V gene encodes CDR1 SNHLY and CDR2 FYNNEI. With V trimmed by 6 bases and J by 7 bases, 7 bases remained unmatched. The CDR3 covers 14 residues. CDR3 amino acids: CASSTGGSREKLFF. Written as DNA, the CDR3 is TGTGCCAGCAGCACAGGGGGGTCACGTGAAAAACTGTTTTTT.

The gene calls are TRBV7-9 and TRBJ1-2, with 7 bases fitting TRBD1. The CDR3 is made up of 16 amino acids. V dropped 5 bases and J dropped 4; count of bases not matched to a gene: 13. CDR1 and CDR2 from the germline V gene are SEHNR and FQNEAQ (reference sequence). In DNA, the CDR3 is TGTGCCAGCAGCCTAAACAGGGGTCAAACTTCCTATGGCTACACCTTC. Translation gives CASSLNRGQTSYGYTF.

The CDR3 DNA reads as TGTGCCAGTAGTATGGGAGTAGCGACGGATACGCAGTATTTT. As protein: CASSMGVATDTQYF. The gene calls are TRBV19 and TRBJ2-3; D might be TRBD2 (5 bases). This CDR3 has 14 residues. Trimming stripped 3 bases from V and 6 bases from J, with 13 bases between. CDR1 and CDR2 from the germline V gene are LNHDA and SQIVND (reference sequence).

This clone was detected once. The chain links TRBV6-2 or TRBV6-3 to TRBJ2-7; D gene uncertain. The V gene's germline CDR1 is MNHEY and CDR2 SVGEGT. The length of the CDR3 is 14 residues. The V gene lost 2 bases and the J gene lost 2 bases, with 10 bases spanning the gap. CDR3 residues: CASSYAVAAYEQYF. The CDR3 coding sequence is TGTGCCAGCAGTTACGCGGTTGCAGCCTACGAGCAGTACTTC.

The V and J genes are TRBV7-9 and TRBJ2-7; perhaps TRBD1 as D (6 bases). Trimming stripped 5 bases from V and 2 bases from J, with 16 bases between. CDR3 length: 15 residues. Germline V gene data show CDR1 as SEHNR and CDR2 as FQNEAQ (reference sequence). The CDR3 nucleotides read TGTGCCAGCAGCCCACTCGGGACACCCGCCTACGAGCAGTACTTC. This sequence encodes CASSPLGTPAYEQYF.

The chain combines TRBV7-2 with TRBJ2-7, with 7 nucleotides matching TRBD1. CDR3 length equals 14 residues. The V gene's germline CDR1 is SGHTA and CDR2 FQGNSA. Germline trimming cut 5 bases from V and 6 bases from J; bases unmatched to any gene: 10. In DNA, the CDR3 is TGTGCCAGCAGCCGCGACAGGGTCCAGGGCGAGCAGTACTTC. Protein: CASSRDRVQGEQYF.

The chain joins TRBV28 to TRBJ1-2; D is ambiguous. The V end lost 4 bases, the J end lost 10 bases, and 10 bases lay between the germline ends. Germline V CDR1 and CDR2: MDHEN, SYDVKM. This CDR3 is 11 amino acids long. CDR3: CASSSSFFYTF. For the CDR3, the DNA is TGTGCCAGCAGTTCGTCGTTTTTCTACACCTTC.

Only a few counts were recorded for this clone. V and J are TRBV4-3 and TRBJ2-3; the D is unclear. Germline V gene sequence: CDR1 LGHNA, CDR2 YSLEER. The V end lost 4 bases, the J end lost 0 bases, and 5 bases lay between the germline ends. CDR3 size: 13 residues. The CDR3 is CASSPKSTDTQYF. The CDR3 nucleotides are TGCGCCAGCAGCCCAAAAAGCACAGATACGCAGTATTTT.

The chain links TRBV20-1 to TRBJ1-1; TRBD1 matches at 8 bases. The V gene's germline CDR1 is DFQATT and CDR2 SNEGSKA (reference sequence). V lost 5 bases to trimming and J lost 3 bases; unmatched junction nucleotides: 11. The CDR3 is made up of 15 amino acids. Here the CDR3 DNA reads TGCAGTGCTCGTGGACAGGGTGGGTTGTACACTGAAGCTTTCTTT. Amino acid sequence: CSARGQGGLYTEAFF.

The rearrangement links TRBV13 to TRBJ1-1; TRBD1 might be the D (6 bases). V was cut by 10 bases and J by 6 bases, with 18 bases left in between. CDR3 length: 13 residues. Germline CDR1 reads PRHDT; CDR2 reads FYEKMQ (reference sequence). The DNA for the CDR3 is TGTGCCACCTCACAGGGTTTGATCGCTGAAGCTTTCTTT. Residues: CATSQGLIAEAFF.

This chain uses TRBV5-6 with TRBJ1-5, with D tentatively TRBD1 (5 bases). Germline CDR1 and CDR2: SGHDT and YYEEEE. The CDR3 is 14 residues long. Trimming removed 1 base at V and 5 bases at J, with 10 bases between. DNA for the CDR3: TGTGCCAGCAGCTTGAAATCGGGGGATCAGCCCCAGCATTTT. This encodes CASSLKSGDQPQHF. The whole variable domain, filled in from reference TRBV5-6 and TRBJ1-5, reads DAGVTQSPTHLIKTRGQQVTLRCSPKSGHDTVSWYQQALGQGPQFIFQYYEEEERQRGNFPDRFSGHQFPNYSSELNVNALLLGDSALYLCASSLKSGDQPQHFGDGTRLSIL.

The CDR3 DNA sequence: TGCGCCAGCAGCTTGTTCGGGAGTCGCCATGAGCAGTTCTTC. This codes for CASSLFGSRHEQFF. The chain employs TRBV5-1 and TRBJ2-1; the D gene is possibly TRBD2 (6 bases). CDR1 SGHRS and CDR2 YFSETQ come from the germline V gene. Trimming removed 1 base from V and 8 bases from J, with 13 bases in between. The CDR3 spans 14 residues.

The genes are TRBV28 and TRBJ2-7, with 8 bases fitting TRBD2. The germline V gene encodes CDR1 MDHEN and CDR2 SYDVKM. V dropped 6 bases and J dropped 10; count of bases not matched to a gene: 14. The CDR3 is 14 amino acids. The DNA for the CDR3 is TGTGCCAGCAGCCGACCAGCGGGAGACCGCCCTCAGTACTTC. It codes for CASSRPAGDRPQYF.

This chain joins TRBV7-9 and TRBJ2-1, with D unclear. The germline gives CDR1 SEHNR, CDR2 FQNEAQ (reference sequence). V dropped 3 bases and J dropped 9 bases, with 9 bases sitting between them. CDR3 length: 12 amino acids. The CDR3 sequence is CASSFLGSEQFF. Here the CDR3 DNA reads TGTGCCAGCAGCTTTTTGGGCAGTGAGCAGTTCTTC.

The J gene is TRBJ2-1, the V gene TRBV2, with TRBD2 identical over 9 bases. Germline V gives CDR1 SNHLY, CDR2 FYNNEI. The CDR3 runs 11 residues. V trimming: 2 bases; J trimming: 14 bases; junction bases outside the gene matches: 1. The CDR3 here is CASSEQREEFF. The CDR3 DNA reads as TGTGCCAGCAGTGAACAGCGGGAGGAGTTCTTC.

This clone was seen once. The chain couples TRBV18 to TRBJ1-5; D is uncertain. The germline CDR1 and CDR2 sequences are KGHSH and LQKENI. V dropped 2 bases and J dropped 3 bases, with 17 bases sitting between them. The CDR3 is made up of 17 amino acids. Here the CDR3 DNA reads TGTGCCAGCTCACCAGCCCGGGCGGGGTTGGTCAATCAGCCCCAGCATTTT. Translation: CASSPARAGLVNQPQHF.

The chain has TRBV15 and TRBJ2-1, with a possible D match to TRBD2 (7 bases). This CDR3 has 14 residues. CDR1 is LNHNV and CDR2 is YYDKDF in the germline V gene (reference sequence). V was trimmed by 4 bases and J by 8 bases, leaving 15 bases between them. CDR3 DNA: TGTGCCACCAGCAATGAACGCGGGGGCCATGAGCAGTTCTTC. Protein product: CATSNERGGHEQFF.

This chain joins TRBV30 and TRBJ2-7; 7 nucleotides match TRBD1. CDR3 size: 13 residues. Germline-derived CDR1 and CDR2 are GTSNPN and SVGIG (reference sequence). V gave up 5 bases and J gave up 2 bases; unmatched junction bases: 6. The DNA of the CDR3 is TGTGCCTGGTCACAGGGGATAACCTACGAGCAGTACTTC. Residues: CAWSQGITYEQYF.

V is TRBV5-4 and J is TRBJ2-7; no definite D call. Trimming removed 0 bases at V and 5 bases at J, with 12 bases between. Germline V CDR1 and CDR2: SGHNT, YYREEE (reference sequence). This CDR3 spans 14 amino acids. The CDR3 is CASSLEPAGHEQYF. The CDR3 region has the DNA TGTGCCAGCAGCTTGGAACCGGCAGGCCACGAGCAGTACTTC. Full variable domain (missing parts from reference TRBV5-4 and TRBJ2-7): ETGVTQSPTHLIKTRGQQVTLRCSSQSGHNTVSWYQQALGQGPQFIFQYYREEENGRGNFPPRFSGLQFPNYSSELNVNALELDDSALYLCASSLEPAGHEQYFGPGTRLTVT.

The V call is TRBV19, the J call TRBJ1-1, with D maybe TRBD1 (5 bases). Deletions cut 6 bases from V and 0 bases from J, with 14 bases between. The CDR3 spans 15 residues. Germline-derived CDR1 and CDR2 are LNHDA and SQIVND (reference sequence). CDR3 DNA sequence: TGTGCCAGTAGCCAAACGACAGCTATGAACACTGAAGCTTTCTTT. Its translation: CASSQTTAMNTEAFF.

This clone appeared a few times. The same CDR3 arises from other DNA sequences in this sample as well. The chain links TRBV5-1 to TRBJ2-2; D possibly corresponds to TRBD1 (5 bases). This CDR3 is built from 14 residues. Germline-derived CDR1 and CDR2 are SGHRS and YFSETQ. The V end was cut by 3 bases, the J end by 1 base, with 7 bases between. The CDR3 coding sequence is TGCGCCAGCAGCTCAGGGCAGAACACCGGGGAGCTGTTTTTT. As protein: CASSSGQNTGELFF.

The rearrangement joins TRBV7-2 to TRBJ1-6; 7 nucleotides align to TRBD1. The V and J ends lost 5 bases and 9 bases, in that order; junction bases with no gene match: 10. In germline, CDR1 is SGHTA, CDR2 FQGNSA. The CDR3 spans 15 residues. CDR3 in amino acids: CASSVITGVASPLHF. The CDR3 DNA reads TGTGCCAGCAGCGTAATAACAGGGGTAGCTTCACCCCTCCACTTT. Full variable domain (missing parts from reference TRBV7-2 and TRBJ1-6): GAGVSQSPSNKVTEKGKDVELRCDPISGHTALYWYRQSLGQGLEFLIYFQGNSAPDKSGLPSDRFSAERTGGSVSTLTIQRTQQEDSAVYLCASSVITGVASPLHFGNGTRLTVT.

The rearrangement uses TRBV19 and TRBJ2-3; 8 nucleotides agree with TRBD1. CDR3 length equals 17 residues. After removal of 6 bases from V and 6 bases from J, the junction contained 17 bases not matched to a gene. CDR1 and CDR2 (germline): LNHDA, SQIVND (reference sequence). CDR3 DNA sequence: TGTGCCAGTAGCCGGAAGGGGACAGGTTGGGTCTCGGATACGCAGTATTTT. This gives the protein CASSRKGTGWVSDTQYF.

This clone was observed a single time. This chain joins TRBV9 and TRBJ1-4; D is possibly TRBD1 (6 bases). The CDR3 contains 15 residues. Germline values: CDR1 SGDLS, CDR2 YYNGEE. Deletions cut 0 bases from V and 8 bases from J, with 14 bases between. In nucleotides, the CDR3 is TGTGCCAGCAGCGTAGACGGCAGGGGAGAAGAAAAACTGTTTTTT. Translating gives CASSVDGRGEEKLFF.

V is TRBV28 and J is TRBJ1-2, with a weak D call TRBD1 (5 bases). Trimming pared 6 bases from V and 0 bases from J, leaving 11 bases between. This CDR3 is 14 amino acids long. Germline-derived CDR1 and CDR2 are MDHEN and SYDVKM. CDR3 region: CASRGTGANYGYTF. CDR3 in DNA: TGTGCCAGCAGGGGTACAGGAGCTAACTATGGCTACACCTTC.